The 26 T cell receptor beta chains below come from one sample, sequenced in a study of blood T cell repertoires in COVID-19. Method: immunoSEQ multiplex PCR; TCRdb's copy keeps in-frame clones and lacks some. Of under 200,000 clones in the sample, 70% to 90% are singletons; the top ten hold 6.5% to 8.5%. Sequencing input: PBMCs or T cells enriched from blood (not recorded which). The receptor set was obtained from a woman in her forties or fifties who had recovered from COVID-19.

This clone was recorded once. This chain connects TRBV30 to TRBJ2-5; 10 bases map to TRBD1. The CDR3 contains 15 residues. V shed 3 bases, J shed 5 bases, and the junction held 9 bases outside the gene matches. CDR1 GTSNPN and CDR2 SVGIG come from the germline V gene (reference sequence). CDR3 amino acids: CAWRAGTGARETQYF. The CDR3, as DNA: TGTGCCTGGAGGGCCGGGACAGGGGCCCGGGAGACCCAGTACTTC.

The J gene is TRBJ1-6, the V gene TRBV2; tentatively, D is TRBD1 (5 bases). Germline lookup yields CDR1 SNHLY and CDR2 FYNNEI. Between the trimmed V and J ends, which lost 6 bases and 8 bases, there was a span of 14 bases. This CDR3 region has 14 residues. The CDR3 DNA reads TGTGCCAGCAGCCTTGGGGCAGGCGATTCACCCCTCCACTTT. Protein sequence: CASSLGAGDSPLHF.

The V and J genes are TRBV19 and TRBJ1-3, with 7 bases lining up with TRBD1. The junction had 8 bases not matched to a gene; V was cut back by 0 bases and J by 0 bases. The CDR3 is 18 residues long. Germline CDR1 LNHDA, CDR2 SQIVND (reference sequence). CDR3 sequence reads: CASSIDSAGQSSGNTIYF. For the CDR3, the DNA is TGTGCCAGTAGTATAGATTCGGCGGGACAGAGCTCTGGAAACACCATATATTTT.

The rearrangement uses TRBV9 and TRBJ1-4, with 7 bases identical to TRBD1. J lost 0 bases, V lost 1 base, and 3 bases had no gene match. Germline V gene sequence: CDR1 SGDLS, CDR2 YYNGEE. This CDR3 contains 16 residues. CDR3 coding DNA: TGTGCCAGCAGCGTACTCGACAGGGCAACTAATGAAAAACTGTTTTTT. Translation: CASSVLDRATNEKLFF.

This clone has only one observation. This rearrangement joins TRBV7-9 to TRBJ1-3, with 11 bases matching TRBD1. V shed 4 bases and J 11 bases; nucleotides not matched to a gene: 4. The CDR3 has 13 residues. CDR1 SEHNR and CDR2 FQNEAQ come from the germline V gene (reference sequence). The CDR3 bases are TGTGCCAGCAGCTCTGGACAGGGGGCCTCCATATATTTT. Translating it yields CASSSGQGASIYF.

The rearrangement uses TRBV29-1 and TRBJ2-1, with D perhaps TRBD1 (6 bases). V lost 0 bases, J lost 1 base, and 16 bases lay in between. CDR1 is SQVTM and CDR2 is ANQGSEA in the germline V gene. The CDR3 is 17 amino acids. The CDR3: CSVEEPNRAVSYNEQFF. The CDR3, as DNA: TGCAGCGTTGAAGAACCGAACAGGGCGGTTTCCTACAATGAGCAGTTCTTC.

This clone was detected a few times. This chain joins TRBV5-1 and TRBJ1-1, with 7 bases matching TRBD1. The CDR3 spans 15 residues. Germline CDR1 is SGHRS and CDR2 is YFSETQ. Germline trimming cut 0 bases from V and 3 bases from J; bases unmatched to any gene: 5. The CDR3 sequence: CASSLETQGYTEAFF. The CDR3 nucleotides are TGCGCCAGCAGCTTGGAGACACAGGGGTACACTGAAGCTTTCTTT.

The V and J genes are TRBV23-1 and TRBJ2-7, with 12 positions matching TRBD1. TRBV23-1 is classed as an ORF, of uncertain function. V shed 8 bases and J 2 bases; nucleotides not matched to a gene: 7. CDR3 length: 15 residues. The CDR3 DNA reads TGCGCCAGCTGCCCGGGACAGGGGGCAACCTACGAGCAGTACTTC. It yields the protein CASCPGQGATYEQYF.

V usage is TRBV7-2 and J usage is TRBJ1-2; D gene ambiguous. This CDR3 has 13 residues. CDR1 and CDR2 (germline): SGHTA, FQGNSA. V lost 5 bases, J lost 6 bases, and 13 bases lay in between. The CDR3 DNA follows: TGTGCCAGCAGCCCTACGGAGCTAGATGGCTACACCTTC. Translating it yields CASSPTELDGYTF.

The CDR3 DNA follows: TGTGCCAGCAGTTACGGCGGCGGGGGATACTATGGCTACACCTTC. Residues: CASSYGGGGYYGYTF. The chain employs TRBV6-2 or TRBV6-3 and TRBJ1-2; TRBD1 is a possible D gene (5 bases). V was shortened by 2 bases and J by 3 bases, with 13 bases between the two germline ends. Per germline, CDR1 MNHEY and CDR2 SVGEGT. This CDR3 is 15 amino acids long.

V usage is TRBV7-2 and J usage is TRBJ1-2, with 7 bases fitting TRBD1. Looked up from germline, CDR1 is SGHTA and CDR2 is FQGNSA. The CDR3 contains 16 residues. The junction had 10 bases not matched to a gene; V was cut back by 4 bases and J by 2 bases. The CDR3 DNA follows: TGTGCCAGCAGCTGGCGGGGACAGAGGGGAAACTATGGCTACACCTTC. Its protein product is CASSWRGQRGNYGYTF.

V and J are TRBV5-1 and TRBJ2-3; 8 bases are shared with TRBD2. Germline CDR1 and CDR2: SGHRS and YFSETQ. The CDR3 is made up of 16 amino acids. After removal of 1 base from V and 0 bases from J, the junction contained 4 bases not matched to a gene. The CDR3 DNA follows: TGCGCCAGCAGCTTGACCCTAGCGGGTAGCACAGATACGCAGTATTTT. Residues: CASSLTLAGSTDTQYF.

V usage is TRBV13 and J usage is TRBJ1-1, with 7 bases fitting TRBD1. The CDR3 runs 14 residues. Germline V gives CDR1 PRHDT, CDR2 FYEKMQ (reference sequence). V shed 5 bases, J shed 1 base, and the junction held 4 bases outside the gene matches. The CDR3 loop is CASSTRGTNTEAFF. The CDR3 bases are TGTGCCAGCAGCACCAGGGGGACGAACACTGAAGCTTTCTTT.

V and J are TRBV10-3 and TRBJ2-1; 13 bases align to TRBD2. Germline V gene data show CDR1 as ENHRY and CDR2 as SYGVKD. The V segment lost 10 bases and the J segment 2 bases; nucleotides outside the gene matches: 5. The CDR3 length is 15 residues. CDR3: CATATSGGAYNEQFF. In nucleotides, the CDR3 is TGTGCCACCGCAACTAGCGGGGGGGCCTACAATGAGCAGTTCTTC.

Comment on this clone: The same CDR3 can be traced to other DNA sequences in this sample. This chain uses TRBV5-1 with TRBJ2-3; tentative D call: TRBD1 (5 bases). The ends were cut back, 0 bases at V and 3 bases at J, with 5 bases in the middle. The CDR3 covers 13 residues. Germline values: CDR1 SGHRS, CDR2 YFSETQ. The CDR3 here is CASSLAGTDTQYF. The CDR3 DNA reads TGCGCCAGCAGCTTGGCAGGGACAGATACGCAGTATTTT.

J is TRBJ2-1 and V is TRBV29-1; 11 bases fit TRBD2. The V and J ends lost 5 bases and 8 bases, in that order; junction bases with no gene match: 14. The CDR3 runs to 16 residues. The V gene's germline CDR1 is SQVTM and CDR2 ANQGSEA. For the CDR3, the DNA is TGCAGCGTTAGTGGCGTAGCGGGGGGGCCCCCCGATGAGCAGTTCTTC. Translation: CSVSGVAGGPPDEQFF.

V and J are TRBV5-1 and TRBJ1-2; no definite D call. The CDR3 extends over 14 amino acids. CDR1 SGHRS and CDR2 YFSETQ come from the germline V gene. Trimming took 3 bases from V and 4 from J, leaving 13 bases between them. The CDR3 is CASSSGSVGYGYTF. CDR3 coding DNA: TGCGCCAGCAGCTCGGGGTCGGTCGGCTATGGCTACACCTTC.

CDR3 DNA sequence: TGTGCCAGCAGCTTAGCAGGAGGTGCCTCCTACGAGCAGTACTTC. It codes for CASSLAGGASYEQYF. The rearrangement joins TRBV7-2 to TRBJ2-7; maybe TRBD2 (5 bases). From germline, CDR1 is SGHTA and CDR2 FQGNSA. Trimming cost V 0 bases and J 0 bases, with 9 bases left between them. The CDR3 runs 15 residues.

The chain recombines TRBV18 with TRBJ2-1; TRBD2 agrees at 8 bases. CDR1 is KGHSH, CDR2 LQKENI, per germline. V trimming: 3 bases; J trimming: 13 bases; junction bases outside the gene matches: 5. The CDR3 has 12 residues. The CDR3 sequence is CASSPLLAEQFF. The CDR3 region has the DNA TGTGCCAGCTCACCCCTACTAGCGGAACAGTTCTTC.

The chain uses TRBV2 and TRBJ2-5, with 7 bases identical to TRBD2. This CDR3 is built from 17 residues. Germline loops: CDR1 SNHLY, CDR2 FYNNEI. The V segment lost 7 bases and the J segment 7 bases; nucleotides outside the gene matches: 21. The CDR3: CASNSGSGLDPGGTQYF. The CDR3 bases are TGTGCCAGCAATTCGGGCTCAGGGTTAGACCCGGGGGGGACCCAGTACTTC.

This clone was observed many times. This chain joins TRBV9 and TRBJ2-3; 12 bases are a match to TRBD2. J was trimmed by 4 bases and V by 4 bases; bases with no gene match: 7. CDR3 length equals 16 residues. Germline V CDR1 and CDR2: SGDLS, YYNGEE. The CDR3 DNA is TGTGCCAGCAGCCCTTATCTAGCGGGGGGGCCAGATACGCAGTATTTT. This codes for CASSPYLAGGPDTQYF. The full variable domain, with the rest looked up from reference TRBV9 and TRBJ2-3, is DSGVTQTPKHLITATGQRVTLRCSPRSGDLSVYWYQQSLDQGLQFLIQYYNGEERAKGNILERFSAQQFPDLHSELNLSSLELGDSALYFCASSPYLAGGPDTQYFGPGTRLTVL.

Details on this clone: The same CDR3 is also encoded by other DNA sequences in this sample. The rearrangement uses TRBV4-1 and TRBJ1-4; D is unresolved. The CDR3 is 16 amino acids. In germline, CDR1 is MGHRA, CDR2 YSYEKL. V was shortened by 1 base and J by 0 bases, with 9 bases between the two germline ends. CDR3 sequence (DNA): TGCGCCAGCAGCCAAGTAGGCGGCGCAACTAATGAAAAACTGTTTTTT. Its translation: CASSQVGGATNEKLFF.

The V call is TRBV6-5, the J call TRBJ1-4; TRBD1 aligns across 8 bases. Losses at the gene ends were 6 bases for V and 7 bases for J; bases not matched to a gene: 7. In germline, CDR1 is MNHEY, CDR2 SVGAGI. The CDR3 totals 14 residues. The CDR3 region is CASRGQGETEKLFF. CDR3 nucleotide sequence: TGTGCCAGCAGAGGACAGGGCGAAACTGAAAAACTGTTTTTT.

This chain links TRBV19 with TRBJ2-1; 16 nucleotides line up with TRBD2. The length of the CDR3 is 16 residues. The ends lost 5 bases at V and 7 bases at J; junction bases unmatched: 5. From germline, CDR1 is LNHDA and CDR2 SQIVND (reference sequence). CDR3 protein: CASSPGLAGGQNEQFF. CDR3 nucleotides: TGTGCCAGTAGTCCGGGACTAGCGGGGGGGCAAAATGAGCAGTTCTTC.

The CDR3 protein is CASSQDWGGGNTEAFF. DNA for the CDR3: TGTGCCAGCAGCCAAGATTGGGGGGGAGGGAACACTGAAGCTTTCTTT. The chain employs TRBV3-1 (or the pseudogene TRBV3-2) and TRBJ1-1; D may be TRBD1 (5 bases). There are 16 residues in the CDR3. CDR1 is LGHDT, CDR2 YNNKEL, per germline (reference sequence). V shed 0 bases and J shed 1 base, with 12 bases lying between them.

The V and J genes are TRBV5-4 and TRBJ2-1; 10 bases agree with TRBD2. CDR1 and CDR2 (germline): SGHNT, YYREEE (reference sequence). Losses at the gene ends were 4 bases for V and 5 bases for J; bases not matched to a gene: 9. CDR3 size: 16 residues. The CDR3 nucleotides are TGTGCCAGCAGCCACAAAGGCCTAGCGGGGGACAATGAGCAGTTCTTC. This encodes CASSHKGLAGDNEQFF.